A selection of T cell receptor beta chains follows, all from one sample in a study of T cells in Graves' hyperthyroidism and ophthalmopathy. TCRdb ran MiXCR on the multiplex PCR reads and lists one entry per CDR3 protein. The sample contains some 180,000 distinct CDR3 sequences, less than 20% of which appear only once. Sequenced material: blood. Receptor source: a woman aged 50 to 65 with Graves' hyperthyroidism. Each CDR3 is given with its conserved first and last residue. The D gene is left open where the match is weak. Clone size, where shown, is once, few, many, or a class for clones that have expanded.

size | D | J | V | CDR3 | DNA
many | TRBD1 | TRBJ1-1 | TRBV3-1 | CASSWGQANTEAFF | TGTGCCAGCAGCTGGGGACAGGCTAACACTGAAGCTTTCTTT
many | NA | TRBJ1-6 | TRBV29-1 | CSVEVDPASPLHF | TGCAGCGTTGAGGTGGACCCCGCTTCACCCCTCCACTTT
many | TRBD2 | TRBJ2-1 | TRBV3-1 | CASSLLETSRNEQFF | TGTGCCAGCAGCCTCCTGGAGACTAGCCGCAATGAGCAGTTCTTC
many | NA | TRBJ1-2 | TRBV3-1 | CASSQGEGLYGYTF | TGTGCCAGCAGCCAAGGGGAAGGGCTCTATGGCTACACCTTC
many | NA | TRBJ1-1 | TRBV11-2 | CASSFMTVRRTEAFF | TGTGCCAGCAGCTTCATGACAGTCCGACGGACTGAAGCTTTCTTT
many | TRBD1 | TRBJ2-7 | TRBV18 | CASSAGQATYEQYF | TGTGCCAGCTCAGCGGGACAGGCAACCTACGAGCAGTACTTC
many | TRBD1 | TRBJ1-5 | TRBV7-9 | CASSLDNRGLQPQHF | TGTGCCAGCAGCTTAGATAACAGGGGGCTTCAGCCCCAGCATTTT
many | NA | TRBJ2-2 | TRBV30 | CAWSFDGITGELFF | TGTGCCTGGAGTTTCGACGGGATTACCGGGGAGCTGTTTTTT
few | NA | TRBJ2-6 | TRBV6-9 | CASSYSSGANVLTF | TGTGCCAGCAGTTATAGTAGTGGGGCCAACGTCCTGACTTTC
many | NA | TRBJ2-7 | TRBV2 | CASGMNSLRGSYEQYF | TGTGCCAGCGGGATGAACTCTCTGCGCGGATCCTACGAGCAGTACTTC
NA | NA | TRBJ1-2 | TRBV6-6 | CASSYAGRSYGYTF | TGTGCCAGCAGTTACGCCGGACGCTCCTATGGCTACACCTTC
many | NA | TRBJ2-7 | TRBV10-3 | CAISPILEGPYEQYF | TGTGCCATCAGTCCAATCTTAGAGGGGCCCTACGAGCAGTACTTC
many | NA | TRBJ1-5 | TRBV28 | CASSFGARAGNQPQHF | TGTGCCAGCAGTTTCGGGGCCAGGGCGGGCAATCAGCCCCAGCATTTT
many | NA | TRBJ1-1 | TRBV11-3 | CASSHGMNTEAFF | TGTGCCAGCAGCCATGGGATGAACACTGAAGCTTTCTTT
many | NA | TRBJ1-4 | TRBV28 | CASSSISYSNEKLFF | TGTGCCAGCAGTTCGATCAGCTACTCAAATGAAAAACTGTTTTTT
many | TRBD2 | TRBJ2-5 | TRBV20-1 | CSASASSGFQETQYF | TGCAGTGCTTCTGCCTCTAGCGGTTTCCAAGAGACCCAGTACTTC
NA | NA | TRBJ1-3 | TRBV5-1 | CASSLVSGPASGNTIYF | TGCGCCAGCAGCTTGGTATCGGGGCCCGCCAGTGGAAACACCATATATTTT
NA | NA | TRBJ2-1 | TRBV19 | CASSIEGSSRNEQFF | TGTGCCAGTAGTATAGAGGGTAGTAGTCGCAATGAGCAGTTCTTC
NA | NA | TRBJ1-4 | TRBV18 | CASSQERGEKLFF | TGTGCCAGCAGCCAAGAAAGGGGCGAAAAACTGTTTTTT
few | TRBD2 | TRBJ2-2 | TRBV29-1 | CSARGLAQNTGELFF | TGCAGCGCCCGGGGACTAGCGCAGAACACCGGGGAGCTGTTTTTT
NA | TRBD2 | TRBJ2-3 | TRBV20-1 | CSASGRGSTDTQYF | TGCAGTGCTAGCGGGAGGGGGAGCACAGATACGCAGTATTTT
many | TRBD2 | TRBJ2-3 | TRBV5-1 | CASSLGASGRRSPDTQYF | TGCGCCAGCAGCTTGGGGGCTAGCGGGAGGAGGAGCCCAGATACGCAGTATTTT
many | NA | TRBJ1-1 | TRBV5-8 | CASSYQDGYEAFF | TGTGCCAGCAGCTACCAAGACGGGTATGAAGCTTTCTTT
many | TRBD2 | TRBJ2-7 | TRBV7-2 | CASSAGLAGGPNEQYF | TGTGCCAGCAGCGCCGGCCTAGCGGGAGGGCCCAACGAGCAGTACTTC
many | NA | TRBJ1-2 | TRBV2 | CASSPNGEGYGYTF | TGTGCCAGCAGCCCCAACGGGGAGGGCTATGGCTACACCTTC
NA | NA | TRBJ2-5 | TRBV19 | CASSIRRTGNGQETQYF | TGTGCCAGTAGTATAAGGAGAACAGGGAACGGCCAAGAGACCCAGTACTTC
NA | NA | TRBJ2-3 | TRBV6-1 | CASRLGTRDTQYF | TGTGCCAGCAGACTAGGGACAAGGGATACGCAGTATTTT
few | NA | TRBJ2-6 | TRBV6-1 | CASRVDRSGANVLTF | TGTGCCAGCAGAGTCGACCGGAGCGGGGCCAACGTCCTGACTTTC
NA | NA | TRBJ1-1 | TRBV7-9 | CASSLGGAVVEAFF | TGTGCCAGCAGCTTGGGGGGCGCCGTCGTTGAAGCTTTCTTT
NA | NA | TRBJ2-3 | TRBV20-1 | CSASGTKRGTDTQYF | TGCAGTGCTAGTGGGACAAAAAGGGGCACAGATACGCAGTATTTT
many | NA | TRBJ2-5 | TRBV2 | CASTRRETQYF | TGTGCCAGCACTAGGCGGGAGACCCAGTACTTC
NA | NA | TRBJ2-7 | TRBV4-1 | CASSQDWGYEQYF | TGCGCCAGCAGTCAAGACTGGGGATACGAGCAGTACTTC
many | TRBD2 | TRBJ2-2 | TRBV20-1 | CSATDSSGTGELFF | TGCAGTGCTACTGACTCTAGCGGCACCGGGGAGCTGTTTTTT
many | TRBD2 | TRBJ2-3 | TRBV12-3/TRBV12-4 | CASSGTSGRWRADTQYF | TGTGCCAGCAGTGGTACTAGCGGGAGGTGGAGGGCAGATACGCAGTATTTT
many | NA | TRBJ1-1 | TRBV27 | CASSGGGPEAFF | TGTGCCAGCTCCGGGGGGGGCCCTGAAGCTTTCTTT
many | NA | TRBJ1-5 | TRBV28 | CASSLAGLNQPQHF | TGTGCCAGCAGTTTGGCGGGCTTGAATCAGCCCCAGCATTTT
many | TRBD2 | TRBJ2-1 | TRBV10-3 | CAISNSSGSYNEQFF | TGTGCCATCAGTAACTCTAGCGGGTCCTACAATGAGCAGTTCTTC
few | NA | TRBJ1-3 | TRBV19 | CASSMTGTRGNTIYF | TGTGCCAGTAGTATGACAGGAACAAGGGGAAACACCATATATTTT
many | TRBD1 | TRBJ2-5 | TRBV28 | CAGFDRGLTQETQYF | TGTGCCGGTTTCGACAGGGGGCTGACACAAGAGACCCAGTACTTC
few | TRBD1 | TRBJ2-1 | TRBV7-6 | CASSLGPGQEKDEQFF | TGTGCCAGCAGCTTAGGGCCGGGACAGGAAAAAGATGAGCAGTTCTTC
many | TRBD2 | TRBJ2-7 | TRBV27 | CATSRGASGRGYEQYF | TGTGCCACCTCCCGCGGGGCTAGCGGGAGAGGGTACGAGCAGTACTTC
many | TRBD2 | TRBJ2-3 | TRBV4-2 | CASSQDGLAGGLRTDTQYF | TGTGCCAGCAGCCAAGATGGGCTAGCGGGAGGCCTTCGCACAGATACGCAGTATTTT
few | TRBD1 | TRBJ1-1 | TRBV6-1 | CASSRGGAGAYTEAFF | TGTGCCAGCAGTCGAGGGGGCGCGGGGGCCTACACTGAAGCTTTCTTT
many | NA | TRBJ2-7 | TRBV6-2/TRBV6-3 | CASSHNLVSHEQYF | TGTGCCAGCAGCCACAATTTGGTCTCGCACGAGCAGTACTTC
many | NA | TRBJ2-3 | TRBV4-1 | CASSQESSLDTQYF | TGCGCCAGCAGCCAAGAGTCTAGTCTGGATACGCAGTATTTT
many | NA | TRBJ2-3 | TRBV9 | CASSPVDTGTDTQYF | TGTGCCAGCAGCCCCGTCGATACTGGCACAGATACGCAGTATTTT
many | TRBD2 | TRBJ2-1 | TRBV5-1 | CASGTSGKHNEQFF | TGCGCCAGCGGCACTAGCGGGAAACACAATGAGCAGTTCTTC
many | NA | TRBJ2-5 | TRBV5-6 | CASSGTGTGQETQYF | TGTGCCAGCAGCGGGACGGGGACGGGGCAAGAGACCCAGTACTTC
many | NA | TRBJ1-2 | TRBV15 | CATSRSPSSGYTF | TGTGCCACCAGCAGATCCCCCTCCAGTGGCTACACCTTC
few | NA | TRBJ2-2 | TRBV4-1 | CASSHVDTGELFF | TGCGCCAGCAGCCATGTGGACACCGGGGAGCTGTTTTTT
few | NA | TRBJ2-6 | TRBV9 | CASSENRASSGANVLTF | TGTGCCAGCAGCGAAAACAGGGCCAGCTCTGGGGCCAACGTCCTGACTTTC
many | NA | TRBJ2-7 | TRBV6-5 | CASSYRLTGSEQYF | TGTGCCAGCAGTTACCGCCTCACAGGGTCCGAGCAGTACTTC
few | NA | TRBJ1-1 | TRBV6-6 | CASSYSTQGGLSTEAFF | TGTGCCAGCAGTTACTCGACCCAGGGTGGGCTGAGCACTGAAGCTTTCTTT
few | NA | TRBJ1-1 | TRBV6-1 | CASSEIPENTEAFF | TGTGCCAGCAGTGAAATCCCAGAGAACACTGAAGCTTTCTTT
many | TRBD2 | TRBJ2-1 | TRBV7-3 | CASSLTSGTSYNEQFF | TGTGCCAGCAGCTTAACTAGCGGGACATCGTACAATGAGCAGTTCTTC
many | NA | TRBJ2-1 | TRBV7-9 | CASALSGPEQFF | TGTGCCAGCGCCCTATCTGGGCCTGAGCAGTTCTTC
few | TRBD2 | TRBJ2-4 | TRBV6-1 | CASSPLAGEAKNIQYF | TGTGCCAGCAGCCCCCTAGCGGGAGAAGCCAAAAACATTCAGTACTTC